A selection of T cell receptor beta chains follows, all from one sample in a study of shared clonotypes between healthy human individuals. Repertoires were generated with immunoSEQ multiplex PCR, while TCRdb's copy carries only in-frame clones and drops some. The sample holds 550,000 to 800,000 clones; around 67% are singletons and the top ten take 1.5% to 2%. Sequencing input: memory CD4+ T cells sorted from blood. The receptors come from a woman aged 30 to 39 in good health. Both conserved end residues are part of each CDR3. D genes are given only for firm matches. Size tells how often a clone was seen (once, few, many) or the class of an expanded clone, and some rows leave it out.

clone_size: few; j_call: TRBJ1-1; d_call: .; v_call: TRBV19; cdr3_nt: TGTGCCAGTCTAAGCATACCCGGGGCCACTGAAGCTTTCTTT; cdr3_aa: CASLSIPGATEAFF
clone_size: .; j_call: TRBJ2-1; d_call: .; v_call: TRBV5-8; cdr3_nt: TGTGCCAGCAACCAAGGAGCGGCCCCACACAATGAGCAGTTCTTC; cdr3_aa: CASNQGAAPHNEQFF
clone_size: .; j_call: TRBJ1-3; d_call: .; v_call: TRBV2; cdr3_nt: TGTGCCAGCATCCCGGATGCTGGAAACACCATATATTTT; cdr3_aa: CASIPDAGNTIYF
clone_size: .; j_call: TRBJ2-1; d_call: .; v_call: TRBV25-1; cdr3_nt: TGTGCCAACACATTTCCTTTCAGGGATGAGCAGTTCTTC; cdr3_aa: CANTFPFRDEQFF
clone_size: .; j_call: TRBJ2-7; d_call: .; v_call: TRBV28; cdr3_nt: TGTGCCAGCAGTTTATCTAAGGCCCCTTGGGCCTACGAGCAGTACTTC; cdr3_aa: CASSLSKAPWAYEQYF
clone_size: .; j_call: TRBJ2-7; d_call: .; v_call: TRBV10-3; cdr3_nt: TGTGCCATCAGTGGAAAGACACCCGCCGTTTACGAGCAGTACTTC; cdr3_aa: CAISGKTPAVYEQYF
clone_size: .; j_call: TRBJ2-7; d_call: TRBD1; v_call: TRBV30; cdr3_nt: TGTGCCTGGTCCGGGACAGGGGCCTACGAGCAGTACTTC; cdr3_aa: CAWSGTGAYEQYF
clone_size: .; j_call: TRBJ1-5; d_call: .; v_call: TRBV21-1; cdr3_nt: TGTGCCAGCAGCAAAGCGCTTCGTGGGGGGGGTTGTCAGCCCCAGCATTTT; cdr3_aa: CASSKALRGGGCQPQHF
clone_size: once; j_call: TRBJ1-5; d_call: .; v_call: TRBV7-2; cdr3_nt: TGTGCCAGCAGCCCGACAGCACTTAGCAATCAGCCCCAGCATTTT; cdr3_aa: CASSPTALSNQPQHF
clone_size: many; j_call: TRBJ2-2; d_call: .; v_call: TRBV9; cdr3_nt: TGTGCCAGCAGCGTAGGGGACTGGCCGAACACCGGGGAGCTGTTTTTT; cdr3_aa: CASSVGDWPNTGELFF
clone_size: .; j_call: TRBJ2-3; d_call: .; v_call: TRBV7-6; cdr3_nt: TGTGCCAGCACCCAACCCGGCTCAGATACGCAGTATTTT; cdr3_aa: CASTQPGSDTQYF
clone_size: .; j_call: TRBJ1-3; d_call: .; v_call: TRBV7-6; cdr3_nt: TGTGCCAGCAGCTTAATGGCCTCTGGAAACACCATATATTTT; cdr3_aa: CASSLMASGNTIYF
clone_size: .; j_call: TRBJ2-7; d_call: TRBD1; v_call: TRBV19; cdr3_nt: TGTGCCAGTAGGGGACAGACCCCCTACGAGCAGTACTTC; cdr3_aa: CASRGQTPYEQYF
clone_size: once; j_call: TRBJ2-1; d_call: TRBD1; v_call: TRBV4-2; cdr3_nt: TGTGCCAGCAGCCAAGAGGGACAGGGGGGATACAATGAGCAGTTCTTC; cdr3_aa: CASSQEGQGGYNEQFF
clone_size: .; j_call: TRBJ1-4; d_call: TRBD1; v_call: TRBV27; cdr3_nt: TGTGCCAGCAGGTCTGAGGGACAGGGGGCGCGATTAGAAAAACTGTTTTTT; cdr3_aa: CASRSEGQGARLEKLFF
clone_size: .; j_call: TRBJ2-3; d_call: TRBD1; v_call: TRBV5-1; cdr3_nt: TGCGCCAGCAACACCGGGACAGGCACAGATACGCAGTATTTT; cdr3_aa: CASNTGTGTDTQYF
clone_size: .; j_call: TRBJ2-1; d_call: .; v_call: TRBV5-1; cdr3_nt: TGCGCCAGCAGCTTTAGCGGAGAATCCTACAATGAGCAGTTCTTC; cdr3_aa: CASSFSGESYNEQFF
clone_size: .; j_call: TRBJ2-5; d_call: TRBD2; v_call: TRBV7-2; cdr3_nt: TGTGCCAGCAGCTTCAAATTAAGCGGGAGTGGGGAGACCCAGTACTTC; cdr3_aa: CASSFKLSGSGETQYF
clone_size: .; j_call: TRBJ1-2; d_call: .; v_call: TRBV5-1; cdr3_nt: TGCGCCAGCAGCCCCGGCCCACCCGGCTACACCTTC; cdr3_aa: CASSPGPPGYTF
clone_size: many; j_call: TRBJ1-5; d_call: .; v_call: TRBV1; cdr3_nt: TGCACCAGCAGCCCGAGCTGCAATCAGCCCCAGCATTTT; cdr3_aa: CTSSPSCNQPQHF
clone_size: .; j_call: TRBJ1-1; d_call: .; v_call: TRBV2; cdr3_nt: TGTGCCAGCAGCGAGGGACGGATCTTGAACACTGAAGCTTTCTTT; cdr3_aa: CASSEGRILNTEAFF
clone_size: .; j_call: TRBJ2-1; d_call: TRBD1; v_call: TRBV7-3; cdr3_nt: TGTGCCAGCAGGATGGGACAGGGAGCCTTTAATGAGCAGTTCTTC; cdr3_aa: CASRMGQGAFNEQFF
clone_size: .; j_call: TRBJ2-7; d_call: TRBD1; v_call: TRBV5-1; cdr3_nt: TGCGCCAGCCAATACGCTCCGGGACAGGGGTCCTACGAGCAGTACTTC; cdr3_aa: CASQYAPGQGSYEQYF
clone_size: once; j_call: TRBJ1-5; d_call: TRBD1; v_call: TRBV28; cdr3_nt: TGTGCCAGCAGCCCGACAGGGGAGGGGAATCAGCCCCAGCATTTT; cdr3_aa: CASSPTGEGNQPQHF
clone_size: .; j_call: TRBJ2-3; d_call: .; v_call: TRBV5-1; cdr3_nt: TGCGCCAGCAGCTTGGCCGAGGTTAAAGGGCGGAGGCGGGACAGAGATACGCAGTATTTT; cdr3_aa: CASSLAEVKGRRRDRDTQYF
clone_size: .; j_call: TRBJ2-1; d_call: TRBD2; v_call: TRBV27; cdr3_nt: TGTGCCAGCGCATCCGGGACTAGCGGGAACAATGAGCAGTTCTTC; cdr3_aa: CASASGTSGNNEQFF
clone_size: .; j_call: TRBJ2-2; d_call: .; v_call: TRBV27; cdr3_nt: TGTGCCAGCAGTTTAACCCCCGGAGTGGCCGGGGAGCTGTTTTTT; cdr3_aa: CASSLTPGVAGELFF
clone_size: .; j_call: TRBJ2-7; d_call: TRBD2; v_call: TRBV28; cdr3_nt: TGTGCCAGCAGTTTGTGGGGGCTTGCGGGGGGCAGGTTAAACAACTCCTACGAGCAGTACTTC; cdr3_aa: CASSLWGLAGGRLNNSYEQYF
clone_size: once; j_call: TRBJ2-2; d_call: TRBD2; v_call: TRBV5-1; cdr3_nt: TGCGCCAGCAGCTACCGACTAGCTCAGTGGACCGGGGAGCTGTTTTTT; cdr3_aa: CASSYRLAQWTGELFF
clone_size: few; j_call: TRBJ2-2; d_call: .; v_call: TRBV5-1; cdr3_nt: TGCGCCAGCACCCTAGATGGGGAGCTGTTTTTT; cdr3_aa: CASTLDGELFF